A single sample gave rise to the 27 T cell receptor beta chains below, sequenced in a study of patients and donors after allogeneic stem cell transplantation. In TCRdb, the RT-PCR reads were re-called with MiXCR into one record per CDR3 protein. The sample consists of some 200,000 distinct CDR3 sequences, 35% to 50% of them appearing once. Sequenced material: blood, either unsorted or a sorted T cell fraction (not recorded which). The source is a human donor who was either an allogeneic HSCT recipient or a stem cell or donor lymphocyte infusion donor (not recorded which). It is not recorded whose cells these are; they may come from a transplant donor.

The DNA of the CDR3 is TGCAGTGCTTCGAGCGGGAGAATGAACATTCAGTACTTC. It is translated as CSASSGRMNIQYF. The gene calls are TRBV20-1 and TRBJ2-4; 8 bases line up with TRBD2. Germline values: CDR1 DFQATT, CDR2 SNEGSKA (reference sequence). V dropped 5 bases and J dropped 7; count of bases not matched to a gene: 7. This CDR3 contains 13 residues.

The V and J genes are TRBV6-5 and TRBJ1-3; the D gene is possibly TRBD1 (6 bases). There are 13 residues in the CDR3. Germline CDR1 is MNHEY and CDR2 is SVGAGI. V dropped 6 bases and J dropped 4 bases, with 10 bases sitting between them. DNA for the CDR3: TGTGCCAGCAGCCAAACAGGGGGAAACACCATATATTTT. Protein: CASSQTGGNTIYF.

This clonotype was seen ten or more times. The CDR3 here is CASRETGGNSPLHF. CDR3 nucleotides: TGTGCCAGCAGGGAGACAGGGGGAAATTCACCCCTCCACTTT. This chain links TRBV2 with TRBJ1-6; 9 bases match TRBD1. The CDR3 is 14 residues long. Per germline, CDR1 SNHLY and CDR2 FYNNEI. The junction had 4 bases not matched to a gene; V was cut back by 6 bases and J by 7 bases.

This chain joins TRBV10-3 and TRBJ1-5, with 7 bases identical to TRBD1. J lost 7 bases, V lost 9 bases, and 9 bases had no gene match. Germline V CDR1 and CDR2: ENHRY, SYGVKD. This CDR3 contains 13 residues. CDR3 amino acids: CAINDRADQPQHF. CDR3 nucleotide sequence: TGTGCCATAAACGACAGGGCGGACCAGCCCCAGCATTTT.

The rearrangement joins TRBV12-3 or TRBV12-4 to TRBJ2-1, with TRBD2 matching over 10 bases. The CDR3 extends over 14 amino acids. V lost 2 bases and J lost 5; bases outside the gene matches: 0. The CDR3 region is CASSLLAGDNEQFF. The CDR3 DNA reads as TGTGCCAGCAGTTTACTAGCGGGAGACAATGAGCAGTTCTTC.

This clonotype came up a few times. The CDR3 sequence is CSVHHVEAFF. CDR3 nucleotide sequence: TGCAGCGTTCACCACGTTGAAGCTTTCTTT. The chain joins TRBV29-1 to TRBJ1-1, with D uncertain. CDR3 size: 10 residues. Trimming pared 5 bases from V and 7 bases from J, leaving 8 bases between. Germline CDR1 is SQVTM and CDR2 is ANQGSEA.

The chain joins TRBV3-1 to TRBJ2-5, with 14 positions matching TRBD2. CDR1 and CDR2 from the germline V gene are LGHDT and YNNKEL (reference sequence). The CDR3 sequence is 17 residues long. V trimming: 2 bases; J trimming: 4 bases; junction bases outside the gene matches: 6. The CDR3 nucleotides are TGTGCCAGCAGCCAAACCCCGGGACTAGCGGGAGCAGAGACCCAGTACTTC. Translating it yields CASSQTPGLAGAETQYF.

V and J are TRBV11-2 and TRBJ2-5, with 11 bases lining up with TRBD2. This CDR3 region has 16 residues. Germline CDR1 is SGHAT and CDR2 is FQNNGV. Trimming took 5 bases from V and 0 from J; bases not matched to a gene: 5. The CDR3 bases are TGTGCCAGCAGCCCCCGACTAGCGGGGTACCAAGAGACCCAGTACTTC. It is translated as CASSPRLAGYQETQYF.

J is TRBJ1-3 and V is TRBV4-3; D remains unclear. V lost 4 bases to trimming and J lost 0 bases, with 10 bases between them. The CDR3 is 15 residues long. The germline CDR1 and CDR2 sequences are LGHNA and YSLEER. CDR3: CASSPSPSSGNTIYF. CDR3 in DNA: TGCGCCAGCAGCCCCTCCCCTAGCTCTGGAAACACCATATATTTT.

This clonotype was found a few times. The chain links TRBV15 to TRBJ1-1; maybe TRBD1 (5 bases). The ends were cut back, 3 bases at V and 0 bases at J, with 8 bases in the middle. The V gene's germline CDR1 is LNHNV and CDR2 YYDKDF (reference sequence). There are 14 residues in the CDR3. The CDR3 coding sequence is TGTGCCACCAGCAGGGACAAGTTGAACACTGAAGCTTTCTTT. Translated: CATSRDKLNTEAFF.

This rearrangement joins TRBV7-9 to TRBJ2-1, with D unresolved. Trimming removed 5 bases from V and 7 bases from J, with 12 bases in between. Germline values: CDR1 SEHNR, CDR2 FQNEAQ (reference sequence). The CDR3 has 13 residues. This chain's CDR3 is CASSPFPGNEQFF. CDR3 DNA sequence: TGTGCCAGCAGCCCCTTCCCGGGTAATGAGCAGTTCTTC. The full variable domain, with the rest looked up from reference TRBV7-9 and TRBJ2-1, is DTGVSQNPRHKITKRGQNVTFRCDPISEHNRLYWYRQTLGQGPEFLTYFQNEAQLEKSRLLSDRFSAERPKGSFSTLEIQRTEQGDSAMYLCASSPFPGNEQFFGPGTRLTVL.

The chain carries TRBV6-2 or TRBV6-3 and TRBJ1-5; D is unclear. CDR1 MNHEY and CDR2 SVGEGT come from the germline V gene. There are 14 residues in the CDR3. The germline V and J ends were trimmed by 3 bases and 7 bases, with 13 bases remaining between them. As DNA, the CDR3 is TGTGCCAGCAGTTATTGGAGGAAGCGGCAGCCCCAGCATTTT. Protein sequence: CASSYWRKRQPQHF.

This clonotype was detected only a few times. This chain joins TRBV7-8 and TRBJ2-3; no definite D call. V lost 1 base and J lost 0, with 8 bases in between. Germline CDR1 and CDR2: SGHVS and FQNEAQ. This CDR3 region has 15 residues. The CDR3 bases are TGTGCCAGCAGCTTAGAAGGGATCAGCACAGATACGCAGTATTTT. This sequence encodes CASSLEGISTDTQYF.

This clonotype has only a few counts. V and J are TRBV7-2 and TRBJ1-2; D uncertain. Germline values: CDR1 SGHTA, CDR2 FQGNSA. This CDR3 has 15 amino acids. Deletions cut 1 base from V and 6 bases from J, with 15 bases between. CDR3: CASSLVGGREDGYTF. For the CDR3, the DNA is TGTGCCAGCAGCTTAGTAGGTGGAAGGGAGGATGGCTACACCTTC.

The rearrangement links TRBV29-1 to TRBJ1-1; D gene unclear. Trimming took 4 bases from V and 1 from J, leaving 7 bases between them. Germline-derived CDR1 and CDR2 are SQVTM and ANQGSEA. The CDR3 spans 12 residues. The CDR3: CSVVAGNTEAFF. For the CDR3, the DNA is TGCAGCGTTGTGGCGGGGAACACTGAAGCTTTCTTT. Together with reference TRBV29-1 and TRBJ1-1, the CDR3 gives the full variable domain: SAVISQKPSRDICQRGTSLTIQCQVDSQVTMMFWYRQQPGQSLTLIATANQGSEATYESGFVIDKFPISRPNLTFSTLTVSNMSPEDSSIYLCSVVAGNTEAFFGQGTRLTVV.

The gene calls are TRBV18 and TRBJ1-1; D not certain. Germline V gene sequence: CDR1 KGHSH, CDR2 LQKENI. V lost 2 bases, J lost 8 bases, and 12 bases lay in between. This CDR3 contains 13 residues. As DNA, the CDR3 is TGTGCCAGCTCACCAAGGGCGGGCGGGGAAGCTTTCTTT. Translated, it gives CASSPRAGGEAFF.

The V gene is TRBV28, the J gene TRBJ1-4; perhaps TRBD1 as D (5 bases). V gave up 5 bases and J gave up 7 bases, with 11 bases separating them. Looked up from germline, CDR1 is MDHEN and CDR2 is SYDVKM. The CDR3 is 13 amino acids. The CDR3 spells CASSPGTVEKLFF. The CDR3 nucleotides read TGTGCCAGCAGTCCGGGGACTGTTGAAAAACTGTTTTTT.

CDR3 coding DNA: TGTGCCACCAGTGATGCCGGGACTGATACCTACAATGAGCAGTTCTTC. Amino acids: CATSDAGTDTYNEQFF. The chain is built from TRBV24-1 and TRBJ2-1, with TRBD2 as a possible D gene (6 bases). The CDR3 runs to 16 residues. Germline V gives CDR1 KGHDR, CDR2 SFDVKD. V was trimmed by 3 bases and J by 2 bases, leaving 13 bases between them.

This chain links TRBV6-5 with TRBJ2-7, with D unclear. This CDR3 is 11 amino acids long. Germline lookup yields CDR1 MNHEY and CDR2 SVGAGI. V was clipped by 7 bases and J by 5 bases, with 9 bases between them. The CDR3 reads CASTFANEQYF. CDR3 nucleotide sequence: TGTGCCAGCACCTTCGCCAACGAGCAGTACTTC.

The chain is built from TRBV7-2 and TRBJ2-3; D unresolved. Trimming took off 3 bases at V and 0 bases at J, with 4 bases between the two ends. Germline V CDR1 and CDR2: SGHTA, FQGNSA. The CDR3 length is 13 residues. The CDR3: CASSLPSTDTQYF. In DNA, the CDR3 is TGTGCCAGCAGCTTGCCTAGCACAGATACGCAGTATTTT.

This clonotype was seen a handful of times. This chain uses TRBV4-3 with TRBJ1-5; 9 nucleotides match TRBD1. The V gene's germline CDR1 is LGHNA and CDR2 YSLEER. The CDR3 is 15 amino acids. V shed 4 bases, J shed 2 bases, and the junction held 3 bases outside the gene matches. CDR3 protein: CASSPTGGGNQPQHF. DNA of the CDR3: TGCGCCAGCAGCCCGACAGGGGGAGGCAATCAGCCCCAGCATTTT.

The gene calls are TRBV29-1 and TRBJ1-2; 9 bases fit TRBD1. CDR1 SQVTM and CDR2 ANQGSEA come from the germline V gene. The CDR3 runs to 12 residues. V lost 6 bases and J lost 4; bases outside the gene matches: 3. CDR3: CSVLDRGYGYTF. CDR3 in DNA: TGCAGCGTCTTGGACAGGGGCTATGGCTACACCTTC. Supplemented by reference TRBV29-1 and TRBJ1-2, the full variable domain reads SAVISQKPSRDICQRGTSLTIQCQVDSQVTMMFWYRQQPGQSLTLIATANQGSEATYESGFVIDKFPISRPNLTFSTLTVSNMSPEDSSIYLCSVLDRGYGYTFGSGTRLTVV.

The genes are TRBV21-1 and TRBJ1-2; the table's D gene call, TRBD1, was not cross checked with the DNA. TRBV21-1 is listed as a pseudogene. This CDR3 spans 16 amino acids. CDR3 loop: CASSKNRDRGWYGYTF. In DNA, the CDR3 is TGTGCCAGCAGCAAAAATCGAGACAGGGGCTGGTATGGCTACACCTTC.

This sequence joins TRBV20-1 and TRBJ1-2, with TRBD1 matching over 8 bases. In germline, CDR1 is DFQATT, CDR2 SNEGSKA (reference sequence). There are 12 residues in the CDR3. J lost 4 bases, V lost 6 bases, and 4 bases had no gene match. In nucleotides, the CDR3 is TGCAGTGCAAGACAGGGGTCCTATGGCTACACCTTC. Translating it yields CSARQGSYGYTF.

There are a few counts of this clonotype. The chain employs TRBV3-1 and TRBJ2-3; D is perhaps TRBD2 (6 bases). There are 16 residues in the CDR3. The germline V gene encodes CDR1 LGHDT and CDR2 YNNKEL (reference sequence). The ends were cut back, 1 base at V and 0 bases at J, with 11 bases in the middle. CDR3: CASSQVFRGSTDTQYF. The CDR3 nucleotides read TGTGCCAGCAGCCAAGTCTTTCGGGGGAGCACAGATACGCAGTATTTT.

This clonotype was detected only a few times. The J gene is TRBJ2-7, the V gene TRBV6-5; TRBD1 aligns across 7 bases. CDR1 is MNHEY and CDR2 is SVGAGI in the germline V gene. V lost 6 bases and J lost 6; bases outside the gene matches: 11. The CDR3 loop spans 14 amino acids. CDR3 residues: CASSYRQGGGEQYF. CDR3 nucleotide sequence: TGTGCCAGCAGCTACCGACAGGGTGGCGGCGAGCAGTACTTC.

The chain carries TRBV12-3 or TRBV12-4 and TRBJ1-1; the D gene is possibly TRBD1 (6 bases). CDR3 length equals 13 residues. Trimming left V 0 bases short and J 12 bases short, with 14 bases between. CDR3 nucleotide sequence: TGTGCCAGCAGTTTAGCGGGGGGCAGATTTCCTTTCTTT. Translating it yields CASSLAGGRFPFF.